The 10 T cell receptor beta chains below come from one sample, sequenced in a study of T-cell reconstitution after alpha-beta-depleted transplantation in children. The authors prepared the TCRbeta library with unique molecular identifiers. TCRdb reprocessed the PCR reads with MiXCR, giving one entry per CDR3 protein. The sample holds hundreds of thousands of distinct CDR3 sequences, about 31% seen once. This specimen consisted of PBMCs from the stem cell graft donor, obtained from the stem cell graft. These receptors came from a human donor who donated a stem cell graft to a child with aplastic anemia.

This chain connects TRBV4-3 to TRBJ1-3; no clear D. The CDR3 has 13 amino acids. Germline loops: CDR1 LGHNA, CDR2 YSLEER. Trimming pared 1 base from V and 4 bases from J, leaving 5 bases between. The CDR3 DNA is TGCGCCAGCAGCCAAGGTCGGGGAAACACCATATATTTT. Protein sequence: CASSQGRGNTIYF.

This clonotype was counted between two and nine times. The chain employs TRBV6-1 and TRBJ2-1, with 13 bases aligning to TRBD2. Per the germline V gene, CDR1 is MNHNS and CDR2 is SASEGT. The V and J ends lost 6 bases and 7 bases, in that order; junction bases with no gene match: 18. The CDR3 has 19 amino acids. The CDR3 here is CASSAALTGTSGNVNEQFF. The CDR3 DNA is TGTGCCAGCAGCGCAGCACTCACCGGGACTAGCGGGAACGTGAATGAGCAGTTCTTC.

This sequence joins TRBV4-3 and TRBJ2-6, with D hard to call. Trimming stripped 0 bases from V and 1 base from J, with 13 bases between. The germline gives CDR1 LGHNA, CDR2 YSLEER. The CDR3 runs 18 residues. DNA for the CDR3: TGCGCCAGCAGCCAAGACGGTTGGACCCCTTCTGGGGCCAACGTCCTGACTTTC. Translating gives CASSQDGWTPSGANVLTF.

This clonotype was seen only a few times. This sequence joins TRBV20-1 and TRBJ2-3, with 7 bases that match TRBD2. Germline V gene sequence: CDR1 DFQATT, CDR2 SNEGSKA (reference sequence). The ends lost 1 base at V and 1 base at J; junction bases unmatched: 14. This CDR3 spans 18 amino acids. This CDR3 is CSARGLGGSDRGTDTQYF. Here the CDR3 DNA reads TGCAGTGCTAGAGGTCTGGGCGGGAGCGACCGGGGCACAGATACGCAGTATTTT.

The rearrangement uses TRBV12-3 or TRBV12-4 and TRBJ2-3; TRBD2 aligns across 16 bases. V shed 6 bases, J shed 6 bases, and the junction held 3 bases outside the gene matches. The CDR3 runs 15 residues. CDR3 sequence reads: CASRGLAGGRDTQYF. In nucleotides, the CDR3 is TGTGCCAGCAGGGGACTAGCGGGAGGGCGGGATACGCAGTATTTT.

This clonotype was observed a few times. The rearrangement links TRBV29-1 to TRBJ2-7, with TRBD2 as a possible D gene (5 bases). V was trimmed by 2 bases and J by 3 bases, leaving 8 bases between them. CDR3 size: 12 residues. Germline V gives CDR1 SQVTM, CDR2 ANQGSEA. This CDR3 is CSVELGSYEQYF. As DNA, the CDR3 is TGCAGCGTTGAATTAGGGAGCTACGAGCAGTACTTC.

In its sample, this clonotype was seen a few times. The J gene is TRBJ1-1, the V gene TRBV20-1, with D unclear. The germline V gene encodes CDR1 DFQATT and CDR2 SNEGSKA (reference sequence). The CDR3 contains 14 residues. With 2 bases removed from V and 1 base from J, the gap between germline ends came to 11 bases. CDR3 in DNA: TGCAGTGCTAGACTGGGAGGGCCGAACACTGAAGCTTTCTTT. Translating gives CSARLGGPNTEAFF.

This clonotype was counted a few times. The chain uses TRBV4-3 and TRBJ2-7; D gene ambiguous. With 2 bases removed from V and 4 bases from J, the gap between germline ends came to 12 bases. Germline V gene data show CDR1 as LGHNA and CDR2 as YSLEER. CDR3 length: 14 residues. CDR3 region: CASSQQNAAYEQYF. CDR3 DNA sequence: TGCGCCAGCAGCCAACAGAATGCGGCGTACGAGCAGTACTTC.

The V call is TRBV15, the J call TRBJ1-2; 9 bases line up with TRBD1. This CDR3 has 13 residues. Germline CDR1 and CDR2: LNHNV and YYDKDF (reference sequence). The V and J ends lost 5 bases and 7 bases, in that order; junction bases with no gene match: 5. In DNA, the CDR3 is TGTGCCACCAGCCGGGACAGGGACTCTGGCTACACCTTC. Translated: CATSRDRDSGYTF.

The chain links TRBV29-1 to TRBJ2-1, with D perhaps given as TRBD1 or TRBD2 (5 bases each). The CDR3 is made up of 13 amino acids. Germline V gives CDR1 SQVTM, CDR2 ANQGSEA. The V end lost 4 bases, the J end lost 8 bases, and 15 bases lay between the germline ends. The CDR3 DNA is TGCAGCGTTGTCCAAGGGGCGCGGGATGAGCAGTTCTTC. Its protein product is CSVVQGARDEQFF.